Listed here are 21 T cell receptor beta chains from one sample, sequenced in a study of shared clonotypes between healthy human individuals. The table came from immunoSEQ multiplex PCR; TCRdb's copy has only in-frame clones and leaves some out. The profile shows hundreds of thousands of clones, roughly 72% of them singletons. Sequenced material: PBMCs. These receptors were obtained from a woman aged 40 to 55 in good health. Some clones in this sample may be carry-over from other donors' samples.

This clone was counted between two and nine times. J is TRBJ2-2 and V is TRBV2; 11 bases map to TRBD2. Looked up from germline, CDR1 is SNHLY and CDR2 is FYNNEI. After removal of 7 bases from V and 7 bases from J, the junction contained 5 bases not matched to a gene. The CDR3 covers 14 residues. This CDR3 reads CASNGLAGGGELFF. CDR3 nucleotide sequence: TGTGCCAGCAACGGGCTAGCGGGAGGCGGGGAGCTGTTTTTT. The full variable domain, in which reference TRBV2 and TRBJ2-2 provide the parts outside the CDR3, is EPEVTQTPSHQVTQMGQEVILRCVPISNHLYFYWYRQILGQKVEFLVSFYNNEISEKSEIFDDQFSVERPDGSNFTLKIRSTKLEDSAMYFCASNGLAGGGELFFGEGSRLTVL.

The rearrangement uses TRBV4-3 and TRBJ2-2, with D possibly being TRBD2 (6 bases). The V end lost 4 bases, the J end lost 5 bases, and 14 bases lay between the germline ends. Germline V lookup: CDR1 LGHNA, CDR2 YSLEER. The CDR3 contains 15 residues. CDR3: CASSPLAAGTGELFF. The CDR3, as DNA: TGCGCCAGCAGCCCGTTAGCGGCGGGGACCGGGGAGCTGTTTTTT.

Turning to this clone: Sequence at one end of the junction differs from germline and may be a read error. Distinct nucleotide sequences in the sample also encode this CDR3. The chain joins TRBV10-1 to TRBJ1-1; D perhaps matches TRBD1 (6 bases). Germline lookup yields CDR1 WNHNN and CDR2 SYGVQD (reference sequence). This CDR3 has 13 amino acids. The CDR3 protein is CASRPDRNTEAFF. CDR3 DNA: TGCGCCAGCAGACCAGACAGGAACACTGAAGCTTTCTTC.

The gene calls are TRBV7-6 and TRBJ2-7, with 9 bases aligning to TRBD2. V lost 0 bases to trimming and J lost 1 base; unmatched junction nucleotides: 10. This CDR3 region has 18 residues. Germline-derived CDR1 and CDR2 are SGHVS and FNYEAQ. CDR3 nucleotide sequence: TGTGCCAGCAGCTTAGCCGAACCGGGACTAGCTCCATCCTACGAGCAGTACTTC. It encodes CASSLAEPGLAPSYEQYF.

This clone came up many times. The chain links TRBV15 to TRBJ2-1, with D perhaps TRBD2 (7 bases). This CDR3 spans 15 amino acids. V was cut by 1 base and J by 3 bases, with 10 bases left in between. Germline V CDR1 and CDR2: LNHNV, YYDKDF (reference sequence). The CDR3 reads CATSRGEGGYNEQFF. The CDR3 DNA reads TGTGCCACCAGCAGAGGGGAGGGGGGCTACAATGAGCAGTTCTTC.

The chain has TRBV25-1 and TRBJ1-1; 9 nucleotides line up with TRBD1. V was clipped by 5 bases and J by 6 bases; unmatched bases: 16. The CDR3 is made up of 17 amino acids. CDR1 and CDR2 (germline): MGHDK, SYGVNS. As DNA, the CDR3 is TGTGCCAGCAGTCCCTGGAGGAGGACAGGGGTCAGCGCTGAAGCTTTCTTT. This translates into CASSPWRRTGVSAEAFF.

As to this clone: Given a much more abundant clone one base away, this may be a read error. This sequence joins TRBV6-4 and TRBJ2-1; TRBD2 matches 8 bases. Germline CDR1 is MRHNA and CDR2 is SNTAGT. This CDR3 spans 15 amino acids. V shed 4 bases, J shed 7 bases, and the junction held 9 bases outside the gene matches. The CDR3 is CASSARAGAINEQFF. CDR3 nucleotide sequence: TGTGCCAGCAGTGCCCGAGCGGGAGCTATAAATGAGCAGTTCTTC.

V and J are TRBV27 and TRBJ2-1; 10 positions match TRBD1. Germline V gene data show CDR1 as MNHEY and CDR2 as SMNVEV (reference sequence). The length of the CDR3 is 14 residues. With V trimmed by 4 bases and J by 6 bases, 3 bases remained unmatched. CDR3 in amino acids: CASSWDRGGNEQFF. The CDR3 DNA reads TGTGCCAGCAGTTGGGACAGGGGAGGCAATGAGCAGTTCTTC.

In DNA form, the CDR3 reads TGTGCCAGCAGCCGTACTAGAAACTACGAGCAGTACTTC. It translates to CASSRTRNYEQYF. V is TRBV7-2 and J is TRBJ2-7, with D possibly TRBD2 on 5 matching bases. CDR1 and CDR2 (germline): SGHTA, FQGNSA. V was pared by 5 bases and J by 3 bases, with 11 bases between. CDR3 length: 13 amino acids.

On this clone itself: One end of the junction varies from germline; a read error may be responsible. The V and J genes are TRBV9 and TRBJ2-7; a possible D gene is TRBD2 (5 bases). Germline V lookup: CDR1 SGDLS, CDR2 YYNGEE. CDR3 length equals 14 residues. This CDR3 reads CASSVGVASSEQYF. The CDR3 DNA sequence: TGTGCCAGCAGCGTAGGGGTAGCGTCCTCCGAGCAGTACTTC.

The rearrangement links TRBV5-1 to TRBJ2-7, with a tentative D call TRBD2 (7 bases). Germline CDR1 and CDR2: SGHRS and YFSETQ. V dropped 3 bases and J dropped 2 bases, with 15 bases sitting between them. The length of the CDR3 is 15 residues. For the CDR3, the DNA is TGCGCCAGCAGCTCCGGGGGAGGGGGAACCTACGAGCAGTACTTC. Protein: CASSSGGGGTYEQYF.

The CDR3 DNA sequence: TGTGCCACCAACTCCGGGACAGGGAAGACATGGCAGTACTTC. Its translation is CATNSGTGKTWQYF. This sequence joins TRBV15 and TRBJ2-7; TRBD1 matches at 9 bases. This CDR3 is built from 14 residues. The germline gives CDR1 LNHNV, CDR2 YYDKDF (reference sequence). Germline trimming cut 7 bases from V and 9 bases from J; bases unmatched to any gene: 13.

V is TRBV28 and J is TRBJ1-2; D call uncertain. Trimming left V 6 bases short and J 4 bases short, with 12 bases between. The germline V gene encodes CDR1 MDHEN and CDR2 SYDVKM. This CDR3 comprises 13 residues. CDR3 sequence (DNA): TGTGCCAGCAGCCGGCGCGAGGCCTATGGCTACACCTTC. This gives the protein CASSRREAYGYTF.

This chain joins TRBV21-1 and TRBJ1-5. TRBV21-1 is listed as a pseudogene. The CDR3 contains 15 residues. Here the CDR3 DNA reads TGTGCCAGCAGCAAAGCAGAAAATAGCAATCAGCCCCAGCATTTT. Translated, it gives CASSKAENSNQPQHF.

This clone came up once. V usage is TRBV2 and J usage is TRBJ1-5, with 7 bases fitting TRBD1. V lost 6 bases to trimming and J lost 9 bases; unmatched junction nucleotides: 11. This CDR3 has 14 amino acids. Germline loops: CDR1 SNHLY, CDR2 FYNNEI. CDR3 loop: CASRSRDSESPQHF. For the CDR3, the DNA is TGTGCCAGCAGAAGCCGGGACAGCGAATCGCCCCAGCATTTT.

The chain couples TRBV6-6 to TRBJ2-3; the match to TRBD2 covers 8 bases. Germline V lookup: CDR1 MNHNY, CDR2 SVGAGI (reference sequence). After removal of 7 bases from V and 0 bases from J, the junction contained 6 bases not matched to a gene. The CDR3 is 15 residues long. The CDR3 DNA reads as TGTGCCAGCATCGGTAGCGGGGACAGCACAGATACGCAGTATTTT. The encoded protein is CASIGSGDSTDTQYF.

The CDR3 coding sequence is TGTGCCAGCAGTGAGAGGGCTAGCGGGAGGGTATCAGAGACCCAGTACTTC. This gives the protein CASSERASGRVSETQYF. V and J are TRBV2 and TRBJ2-5, with 12 positions matching TRBD2. The CDR3 is made up of 17 amino acids. The V segment lost 3 bases and the J segment 4 bases; nucleotides outside the gene matches: 9. Germline loops: CDR1 SNHLY, CDR2 FYNNEI.

Of note for this clone: This sequence is one base from a far larger clone and is likely a read error. The same CDR3 also results from other DNA sequences found in this sample. The chain is built from TRBV20-1 and TRBJ1-1; D is unresolved. Trimming cost V 3 bases and J 0 bases, with 2 bases left between them. The CDR3 spans 11 residues. The V gene's germline CDR1 is DFQATT and CDR2 SNEGSKA (reference sequence). CDR3 DNA sequence: TGCAGTGCTAGTATGAACACTGAAGCTTTCTTT. Its protein is CSASMNTEAFF.

This clone appeared many times. The chain has TRBV29-1 and TRBJ2-5, with 7 bases fitting TRBD1. V lost 6 bases to trimming and J lost 2 bases; unmatched junction nucleotides: 6. The CDR3 consists of 13 residues. Looked up from germline, CDR1 is SQVTM and CDR2 is ANQGSEA. CDR3 nucleotides: TGCAGCGTCGCAGGGACAGATCAAGAGACCCAGTACTTC. The encoded protein is CSVAGTDQETQYF.

The genes are TRBV11-2 and TRBJ2-7; the D gene is possibly TRBD1 (6 bases). Germline CDR1 SGHAT, CDR2 FQNNGV. V lost 0 bases and J 5 bases, leaving 14 bases between the germline ends. This CDR3 spans 15 amino acids. CDR3 loop: CASSLDGQGFHEQYF. As DNA, the CDR3 is TGTGCCAGCAGCTTAGATGGGCAGGGGTTCCACGAGCAGTACTTC.

The V and J genes are TRBV6-1 and TRBJ2-7; TRBD1 matches at 9 bases. Trimming at V came to 5 bases and at J to 2 bases, leaving 4 bases not matched to a gene. Per the germline V gene, CDR1 is MNHNS and CDR2 is SASEGT. CDR3 length: 14 residues. CDR3 in amino acids: CASSIRDRAYEQYF. The DNA of the CDR3 is TGTGCCAGCAGTATTCGGGACAGGGCCTACGAGCAGTACTTC.